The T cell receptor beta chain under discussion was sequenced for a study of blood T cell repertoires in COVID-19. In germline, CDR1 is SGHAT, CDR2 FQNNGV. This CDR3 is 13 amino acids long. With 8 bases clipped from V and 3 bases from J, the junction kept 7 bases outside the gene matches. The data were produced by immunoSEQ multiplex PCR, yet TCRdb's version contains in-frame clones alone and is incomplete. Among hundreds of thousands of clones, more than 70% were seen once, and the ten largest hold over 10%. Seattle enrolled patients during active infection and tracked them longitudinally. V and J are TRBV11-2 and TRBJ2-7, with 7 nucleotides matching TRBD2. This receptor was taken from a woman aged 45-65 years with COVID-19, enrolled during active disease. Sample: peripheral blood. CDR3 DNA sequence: TGTGCCAGCGAGGAGACTAGCTACTACGAGCAGTACTTC. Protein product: CASEETSYYEQYF.